The sequence of this TCR beta chain was determined in a study of shared clonotypes between healthy human individuals. The ends were cut back, 5 bases at V and 3 bases at J, with 9 bases in the middle. The CDR3 sequence is 13 residues long. CDR1 and CDR2 (germline): SGHAT, FQNNGV. The authors split each subset's genomic DNA evenly across several immunoSEQ plates. Profiled with immunoSEQ multiplex PCR; TCRdb holds only in-frame clones, not every one. The table lists about 2.3 million clones, around 92% of them singletons, with around 0.35% in the top ten. The sequenced material came from naive CD4+ T cells from PBMCs. Documented subset: CD45RA+ positively selected. The chain employs TRBV11-2 and TRBJ2-3; D uncertain. The TCR was taken from a man aged 18 to 30 in good health. Some clones in this sample may be carry-over from other donors' samples. The DNA for the CDR3 is TGTGCCAGCAGCCTTTCGGAGACAGATACGCAGTATTTT. It codes for CASSLSETDTQYF.